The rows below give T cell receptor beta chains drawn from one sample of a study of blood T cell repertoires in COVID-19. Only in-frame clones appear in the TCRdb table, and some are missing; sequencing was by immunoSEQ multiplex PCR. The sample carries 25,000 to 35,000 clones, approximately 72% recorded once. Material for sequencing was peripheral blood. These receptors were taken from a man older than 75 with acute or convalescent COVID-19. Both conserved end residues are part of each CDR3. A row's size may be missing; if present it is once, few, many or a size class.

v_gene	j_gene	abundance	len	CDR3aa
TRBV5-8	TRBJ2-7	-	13	CASSRTGGHEQYF
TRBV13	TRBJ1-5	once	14	CASSRGGDGQPQHF
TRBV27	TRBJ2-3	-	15	CASSLKPDRADTQYF
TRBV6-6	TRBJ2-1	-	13	CASQTGDRNEQFF
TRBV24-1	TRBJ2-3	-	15	CATSDSVPSRGTQYF
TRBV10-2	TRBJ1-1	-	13	CASGLALNTEAFF
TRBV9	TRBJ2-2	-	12	CASSSNTGELFF
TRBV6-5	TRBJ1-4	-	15	CASSYSQGDNEKLFF
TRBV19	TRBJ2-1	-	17	CASSPPMAGYDHNEQFF
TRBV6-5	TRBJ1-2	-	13	CASSSVRGRGYTF
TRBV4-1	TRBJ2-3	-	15	CASSPGLARTDTQYF
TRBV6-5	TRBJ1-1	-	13	CASSPTGVFEAFF
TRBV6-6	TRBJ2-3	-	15	CASSYGGQLTDTQYF
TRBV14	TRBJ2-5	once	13	CASSPQGRGTQYF
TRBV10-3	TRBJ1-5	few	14	CAIGTGDSNQPQHF
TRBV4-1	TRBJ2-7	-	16	CASSPGRDRGNYEQYF
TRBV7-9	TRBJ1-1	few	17	CASRIGQGHFLNTEAFF
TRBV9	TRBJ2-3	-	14	CASSVGERSDTQYF
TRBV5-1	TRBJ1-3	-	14	CASSPGGSGNTIYF
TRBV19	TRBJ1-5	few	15	CASSRAQDSNQPQHF
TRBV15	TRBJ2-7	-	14	CATSRGRNSYEQYF
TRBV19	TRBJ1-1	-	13	CASSIGDSTEAFF
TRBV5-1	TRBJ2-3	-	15	CASSLGAGEADTQYF
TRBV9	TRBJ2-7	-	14	CASSKTGGPYEQYF
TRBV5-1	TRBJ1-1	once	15	CASSQSGTGNTEAFF
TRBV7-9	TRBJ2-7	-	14	CASSFTGTSNEQYF
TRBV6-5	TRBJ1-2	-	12	CASRVGGGGYTF
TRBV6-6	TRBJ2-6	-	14	CASSLLQGRNVLTF
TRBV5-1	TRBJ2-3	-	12	CASSPPSDTQYF
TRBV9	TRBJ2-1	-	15	CASSGRLETYNEQFF
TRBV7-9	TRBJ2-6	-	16	CASSPLRDSGANVLTF
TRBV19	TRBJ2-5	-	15	CASSIASVPGETQYF
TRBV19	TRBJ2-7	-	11	CASSIQGEQYF
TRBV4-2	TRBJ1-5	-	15	CASSQGEGTNQPQHF
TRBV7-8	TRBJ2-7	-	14	CASSGGTFSYEQYF
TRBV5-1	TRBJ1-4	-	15	CASSLTGSDNEKLFF
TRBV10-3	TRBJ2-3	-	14	CAIRPGTKSDTQYF
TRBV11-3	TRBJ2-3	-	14	CASSDRKLTDTQYF
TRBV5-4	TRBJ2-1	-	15	CASSLPGTLKNEQFF
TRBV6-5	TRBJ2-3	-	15	CASSSTSGSTDTQYF
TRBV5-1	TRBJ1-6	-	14	CASSLLPDNSPLHF
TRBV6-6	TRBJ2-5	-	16	CASSYLVPGYQETQYF
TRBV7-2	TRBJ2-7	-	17	CASRLGGGGARGYEQYF
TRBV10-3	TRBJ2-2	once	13	CATGQEFTGELFF